Following are 31 T cell receptor beta chains from one sample sequenced in a study of Ad26.COV2.S vaccination and SARS-CoV-2 variants. Profiled with immunoSEQ multiplex PCR; TCRdb holds only in-frame clones, not every one. The sample lists under 500,000 clones, about 92% occurring once. Treatment noted: roughly 19 received Ad26.COV2.S at low or high dose, single or two shots; several received placebo; per-sample allocation not given. Sampling was done on day 63 after the first vaccine or placebo injection. This sample comprised peripheral blood, obtained in a trial of Ad26.COV2.S vaccine versus placebo. These receptors originate from a person between 18 and 65 years old who received the Ad26.COV2.S COVID-19 vaccine or a placebo.

The chain uses TRBV5-4 and TRBJ1-1; a possible D gene is TRBD1 (5 bases). Germline-derived CDR1 and CDR2 are SGHNT and YYREEE (reference sequence). The CDR3 covers 14 residues. V was cut by 3 bases and J by 4 bases, with 13 bases left in between. The CDR3 DNA sequence: TGTGCCAGCAGCTCTGGGGGGTCGAGCACTGAAGCTTTCTTT. This sequence encodes CASSSGGSSTEAFF. The variable domain in full, with the rest retrieved from reference TRBV5-4 and TRBJ1-1, is ETGVTQSPTHLIKTRGQQVTLRCSSQSGHNTVSWYQQALGQGPQFIFQYYREEENGRGNFPPRFSGLQFPNYSSELNVNALELDDSALYLCASSSGGSSTEAFFGQGTRLTVV.

The V and J genes are TRBV7-8 and TRBJ1-3; TRBD1 aligns across 10 bases. The trim removed 5 bases at V and 3 bases at J, leaving 4 bases unmatched. Germline lookup yields CDR1 SGHVS and CDR2 FQNEAQ. The CDR3 sequence is 15 residues long. The CDR3 nucleotides read TGTGCCAGCAGCGCTGACAGGGGGCATGGAAACACCATATATTTT. Its translation is CASSADRGHGNTIYF. Combining the CDR3 with reference TRBV7-8 and TRBJ1-3 gives the whole variable domain GAGVSQSPRYKVAKRGQDVALRCDPISGHVSLFWYQQALGQGPEFLTYFQNEAQLDKSGLPSDRFFAERPEGSVSTLKIQRTQQEDSAVYLCASSADRGHGNTIYFGEGSWLTVV.

V usage is TRBV21-1 and J usage is TRBJ2-3; the table's D gene call, TRBD2, was not cross checked with the DNA. TRBV21-1 is termed a pseudogene. This CDR3 contains 15 residues. The chain's CDR3 is CASSKICEGTDTQYF. CDR3 in DNA: TGTGCCAGCAGCAAAATCTGTGAGGGCACAGATACGCAGTATTTT.

CDR3 in amino acids: CASSEGHPGTEAFF. As DNA, the CDR3 is TGCGCCAGCAGTGAGGGACACCCTGGGACTGAAGCTTTCTTT. The chain combines TRBV10-1 with TRBJ1-1, with a weak D call TRBD1 (5 bases). The CDR3 has 14 residues. V was pared by 2 bases and J by 5 bases, with 12 bases between. Germline values: CDR1 WNHNN, CDR2 SYGVQD (reference sequence).

The table lists this clone with a count of one. For the CDR3, the DNA is TGTGCCAGTAGCCCCGGCAGGGTCTACGAGCAGTACTTC. Protein sequence: CASSPGRVYEQYF. The chain uses TRBV19 and TRBJ2-7; TRBD1 might be the D (5 bases). V was pared by 6 bases and J by 3 bases, with 12 bases between. The CDR3 is made up of 13 amino acids. The germline V gene has CDR1 LNHDA and CDR2 SQIVND (reference sequence). The complete variable domain, with remaining parts taken from reference TRBV19 and TRBJ2-7, reads DGGITQSPKYLFRKEGQNVTLSCEQNLNHDAMYWYRQDPGQGLRLIYYSQIVNDFQKGDIAEGYSVSREKKESFPLTVTSAQKNPTAFYLCASSPGRVYEQYFGPGTRLTVT.

The genes are TRBV5-1 and TRBJ1-1; a weak D match, TRBD1 (5 bases). V was pared by 0 bases and J by 4 bases, with 16 bases between. CDR3 size: 16 residues. Germline loops: CDR1 SGHRS, CDR2 YFSETQ. The CDR3 DNA reads as TGCGCCAGCAGCTTGGTTCCGACAGACGGGAGCACTGAAGCTTTCTTT. The encoded protein is CASSLVPTDGSTEAFF.

This clone was observed a handful of times. Here the CDR3 DNA reads TGTGCCAGCAGCCCCGATGCCTACGAGCAGTACTTC. It is translated as CASSPDAYEQYF. The chain is built from TRBV2 and TRBJ2-7; unclear D gene. V was pared by 6 bases and J by 2 bases, with 8 bases between. Per germline, CDR1 SNHLY and CDR2 FYNNEI. CDR3 length: 12 residues.

V and J are TRBV15 and TRBJ2-1; 9 bases agree with TRBD1. Germline V gene sequence: CDR1 LNHNV, CDR2 YYDKDF (reference sequence). V shed 2 bases, J shed 1 base, and the junction held 3 bases outside the gene matches. The length of the CDR3 is 16 residues. The CDR3 DNA is TGTGCCACCAGCAGACGACAGGGGGTTTCCTACAATGAGCAGTTCTTC. Residues: CATSRRQGVSYNEQFF. Full variable domain (rest looked up from reference TRBV15 and TRBJ2-1): DAMVIQNPRYQVTQFGKPVTLSCSQTLNHNVMYWYQQKSSQAPKLLFHYYDKDFNNEADTPDNFQSRRPNTSFCFLDIRSPGLGDTAMYLCATSRRQGVSYNEQFFGPGTRLTVL.

V usage is TRBV10-2 and J usage is TRBJ2-4; no clear D gene. Trimming left V 3 bases short and J 0 bases short, with 9 bases between. Germline-derived CDR1 and CDR2 are WSHSY and SAAADI. This CDR3 spans 15 amino acids. CDR3: CASSDVELAKNIQYF. CDR3 coding DNA: TGCGCCAGCAGTGATGTAGAGTTAGCCAAAAACATTCAGTACTTC.

In nucleotides, the CDR3 is TGCGCCAGCAGCAAAGGGACTAGCGGGGGGGCGGTAGATACGCAGTATTTT. The encoded protein is CASSKGTSGGAVDTQYF. V is TRBV5-1 and J is TRBJ2-3; 16 nucleotides align to TRBD2. This CDR3 region has 17 residues. The V segment lost 4 bases and the J segment 5 bases; nucleotides outside the gene matches: 7. Germline V gene sequence: CDR1 SGHRS, CDR2 YFSETQ.

The chain combines TRBV6-6 with TRBJ2-6; a possible D gene is TRBD2 (5 bases). Between the trimmed V and J ends, which lost 5 bases and 4 bases, there was a span of 24 bases. The CDR3 consists of 19 residues. The germline CDR1 and CDR2 sequences are MNHNY and SVGAGI (reference sequence). CDR3 bases: TGTGCCAGCAGTCTCCCAAGAGGGCAGGAGCTACGAGGGGCCAACGTCCTGACTTTC. Protein sequence: CASSLPRGQELRGANVLTF.

The chain couples TRBV28 to TRBJ1-4; perhaps TRBD1 as D (5 bases). From germline, CDR1 is MDHEN and CDR2 SYDVKM. CDR3 length: 14 amino acids. V was pared by 4 bases and J by 4 bases, with 10 bases between. The DNA of the CDR3 is TGTGCCAGCAGTTACAGGCCCCTTAATGAAAAACTGTTTTTT. It is translated as CASSYRPLNEKLFF.

This sequence joins TRBV11-2 and TRBJ2-7; D ambiguous. V was cut by 3 bases and J by 0 bases, with 6 bases left in between. The germline CDR1 and CDR2 sequences are SGHAT and FQNNGV. The CDR3 consists of 13 residues. CDR3 in DNA: TGTGCCAGCAGCTTTAGAAGCTCCTACGAGCAGTACTTC. Amino acid sequence: CASSFRSSYEQYF.

The chain recombines TRBV18 with TRBJ2-7; D is unresolved. The CDR3 consists of 13 residues. Trimming left V 1 base short and J 3 bases short, with 7 bases between. Looked up from germline, CDR1 is KGHSH and CDR2 is LQKENI. The chain's CDR3 is CASSPQENYEQYF. CDR3 coding DNA: TGTGCCAGCTCACCACAAGAGAACTACGAGCAGTACTTC.

The chain links TRBV29-1 to TRBJ2-1, with D maybe TRBD2 (6 bases). Trimming removed 4 bases from V and 6 bases from J, with 13 bases in between. The CDR3 runs 13 residues. Germline lookup yields CDR1 SQVTM and CDR2 ANQGSEA. The CDR3 loop is CSVGRQGGNEQFF. CDR3 nucleotides: TGCAGCGTTGGGCGGCAGGGAGGCAATGAGCAGTTCTTC.

The chain uses TRBV5-4 and TRBJ2-3; D uncertain. V dropped 4 bases and J dropped 5 bases, with 8 bases sitting between them. The CDR3 sequence is 12 residues long. Germline CDR1 is SGHNT and CDR2 is YYREEE (reference sequence). The CDR3 is CASSLPEDTQYF. CDR3 nucleotides: TGTGCCAGCAGCCTGCCTGAAGATACGCAGTATTTT.

This chain connects TRBV10-3 to TRBJ1-2; perhaps TRBD1 as D (6 bases). This CDR3 is 12 amino acids long. CDR1 and CDR2 (germline): ENHRY, SYGVKD. Trimming shortened V by 4 bases and J by 8 bases, and 11 bases separated the two germline ends. The CDR3 DNA reads as TGTGCCATCAGTGCACAGGGAGGGGGCTACACCTTC. Amino acid sequence: CAISAQGGGYTF.

The rearrangement joins TRBV5-8 to TRBJ1-3, with TRBD1 identical over 7 bases. J gave up 4 bases and V 0 bases, and 7 bases lay outside the gene matches. The CDR3 runs to 16 residues. Germline V CDR1 and CDR2: SGHTS, YDEGEE. CDR3 sequence reads: CASSLESGQRGNTIYF. In DNA, the CDR3 is TGTGCCAGCAGCTTGGAGTCGGGACAGAGGGGAAACACCATATATTTT.

V is TRBV11-2 and J is TRBJ1-1; D is possibly TRBD1 (6 bases). The ends were cut back, 0 bases at V and 0 bases at J, with 20 bases in the middle. Germline CDR1 is SGHAT and CDR2 is FQNNGV. The CDR3 is made up of 19 amino acids. The CDR3 protein is CASSLDRAGVLPMNTEAFF. The CDR3 DNA reads TGTGCCAGCAGCTTAGATAGGGCAGGGGTTCTTCCCATGAACACTGAAGCTTTCTTT.

This chain joins TRBV28 and TRBJ2-1; D not resolved. In germline, CDR1 is MDHEN, CDR2 SYDVKM. This CDR3 region has 14 residues. V was trimmed by 5 bases and J by 2 bases, leaving 10 bases between them. The CDR3 spells CASSNTQTYNEQFF. As DNA, the CDR3 is TGTGCCAGCAGTAACACCCAGACCTACAATGAGCAGTTCTTC.

DNA of the CDR3: TGCGCCAGCAGCCAAATCCGGGGGGAAGGTCTCCAGCATTTT. Residues: CASSQIRGEGLQHF. The genes are TRBV4-1 and TRBJ1-5; tentative D call: TRBD1 (5 bases). The CDR3 has 14 amino acids. Per the germline V gene, CDR1 is MGHRA and CDR2 is YSYEKL. Trimming shortened V by 2 bases and J by 12 bases, and 17 bases separated the two germline ends.

The V gene is TRBV3-1 (or the pseudogene TRBV3-2), the J gene TRBJ2-3, with a weak D call TRBD2 (7 bases). Deletions cut 1 base from V and 0 bases from J, with 20 bases between. CDR1 is LGHDT, CDR2 YNNKEL, per germline (reference sequence). The CDR3 loop spans 19 amino acids. The CDR3 is CASSQGRARGGLSTDTQYF. The CDR3 bases are TGTGCCAGCAGCCAAGGCCGGGCTCGCGGGGGCCTTAGCACAGATACGCAGTATTTT.

Comments on this clone: Additional DNA sequences in this sample encode the identical CDR3. V usage is TRBV7-2 and J usage is TRBJ2-1, with TRBD2 matching over 12 bases. The CDR3 loop spans 15 amino acids. Germline V gene data show CDR1 as SGHTA and CDR2 as FQGNSA. The trim removed 3 bases at V and 4 bases at J, leaving 1 base unmatched. The CDR3 loop reads CASSFTSGGYNEQFF. CDR3 DNA: TGTGCCAGCAGCTTTACTAGCGGGGGGTACAATGAGCAGTTCTTC.

The rearrangement uses TRBV4-1 and TRBJ2-5, with 10 positions matching TRBD2. This CDR3 has 15 residues. CDR1 is MGHRA, CDR2 YSYEKL, per germline. V was clipped by 4 bases and J by 7 bases; unmatched bases: 9. The CDR3 DNA follows: TGCGCCAGCAGCCCCGGGAGCGGGGGGGCCGTGACCCAGTACTTC. Protein: CASSPGSGGAVTQYF.

The V and J genes are TRBV11-2 and TRBJ2-2; tentative D call: TRBD2 (5 bases). Looked up from germline, CDR1 is SGHAT and CDR2 is FQNNGV. The ends were cut back, 1 base at V and 7 bases at J, with 7 bases in the middle. There are 13 residues in the CDR3. DNA of the CDR3: TGTGCCAGCAGCTTAGCCGGGAACGGGGAGCTGTTTTTT. Its protein product is CASSLAGNGELFF.

The chain links TRBV21-1 to TRBJ2-3; TRBD2 is taken as the D call from the table, unchecked against the DNA. TRBV21-1 is shown as a pseudogene. This CDR3 comprises 17 residues. CDR3 sequence reads: CASSKTRASPRTDTQYF. The CDR3 DNA follows: TGTGCCAGCAGCAAAACGAGGGCTAGCCCCCGCACAGATACGCAGTATTTT.

The chain joins TRBV18 to TRBJ2-5, with 11 bases matching TRBD1. The germline V gene has CDR1 KGHSH and CDR2 LQKENI. The V and J ends lost 3 bases and 4 bases, in that order; junction bases with no gene match: 7. CDR3 size: 16 residues. The CDR3 bases are TGTGCCAGCTCACCGACCGGGACAGGGGGAGGAGAGACCCAGTACTTC. Amino acids: CASSPTGTGGGETQYF.

This clone was detected only once. The chain employs TRBV5-1 and TRBJ1-5, with unresolved D. Germline V gives CDR1 SGHRS, CDR2 YFSETQ. V gave up 4 bases and J gave up 1 base, with 9 bases separating them. The CDR3 sequence is 14 residues long. The CDR3 DNA reads as TGCGCCAGCAGCCCTGACACCAGCAATCAGCCCCAGCATTTT. It specifies CASSPDTSNQPQHF.

The genes are TRBV12-3 or TRBV12-4 and TRBJ1-4; D is unclear. V lost 4 bases and J 8 bases, leaving 11 bases between the germline ends. The CDR3 has 13 residues. The CDR3 DNA sequence: TGTGCCAGCAGTTCGCAAACAAGGGAAAAACTGTTTTTT. Protein: CASSSQTREKLFF.

The chain carries TRBV9 and TRBJ1-2; no firm D call. Germline loops: CDR1 SGDLS, CDR2 YYNGEE. V was trimmed by 0 bases and J by 8 bases, leaving 11 bases between them. This CDR3 contains 13 residues. For the CDR3, the DNA is TGTGCCAGCAGCGTAGTTCCGGGTCGGGGCTACACCTTC. Encoded protein: CASSVVPGRGYTF.

This rearrangement joins TRBV6-5 to TRBJ1-3, with D hard to call. The CDR3 consists of 15 residues. Germline CDR1 and CDR2: MNHEY and SVGAGI. The V and J ends lost 0 bases and 4 bases respectively, with 10 bases between them. The CDR3: CASSYSGETGNTIYF. The DNA of the CDR3 is TGTGCCAGCAGTTACTCTGGGGAAACGGGAAACACCATATATTTT.